The T cell receptor (beta chain) described here comes from a study of cytomegalovirus exposure and HLA in healthy donors. The V and J ends lost 2 bases and 2 bases, in that order; junction bases with no gene match: 4. The germline V gene encodes CDR1 SGHTA and CDR2 FQGNSA. The CDR3 has 16 amino acids. Profiled with immunoSEQ multiplex PCR; TCRdb holds only in-frame clones, not every one. The table shows 100,000 to 120,000 clones, with about 85% occurring only once. What was sequenced was PBMCs. The chain carries TRBV7-2 and TRBJ2-7; 12 bases match TRBD2. The receptor comes from a woman aged 18 to 35 in good health and CMV-seronegative. The CDR3 sequence: CASSLLTSGGAYEQYF. For the CDR3, the DNA is TGTGCCAGCAGCTTATTGACTAGCGGGGGAGCCTACGAGCAGTACTTC.